The rows below give T cell receptor beta chains drawn from one sample of a study of shared clonotypes between healthy human individuals. The assay was immunoSEQ multiplex PCR, and TCRdb's table has in-frame clones only and misses some. The profile shows some 1.1 million clones, about 72% of them singletons. The sequenced material came from memory CD4+ T cells from PBMCs. The receptors here all came from a man aged 18 to 29 in good health. Some clones in this sample may be carry-over from other donors' samples. Both conserved end residues are part of each CDR3. Fields, in order: D gene, J gene, V gene, clone size, CDR3 DNA, CDR3 protein. D genes are given only for firm matches. Only some rows state a clone size, as once, few, many or a class for expanded clones.

>.|TRBJ2-7|TRBV6-5|.
TGTGCCAGCAGGTTCCAGAGACTGGCCTGGGAGCAGTACTTC
CASRFQRLAWEQYF
>TRBD2|TRBJ2-3|TRBV2|.
TGTGCCAGTAGGGATAGCGGGAGGGCCTCTACGCAGTATTTT
CASRDSGRASTQYF
>TRBD1|TRBJ2-7|TRBV7-2|.
TGTGCCAGCAGCTTCGGACAGGGACACTCCTACGAGCAGTACTTC
CASSFGQGHSYEQYF
>.|TRBJ1-5|TRBV19|.
TGTGCCAGTAGTATGGGCAGGGTTAGCAATCAGCCCCAGCATTTT
CASSMGRVSNQPQHF
>.|TRBJ1-3|TRBV5-6|.
TGTGCCAGCAGTCCCGGGGAAATAAACACCATATATTTT
CASSPGEINTIYF
>TRBD1|TRBJ2-5|TRBV29-1|.
TGCAGCGTTGAAGCCCGGGACAGGGCGTGGAAGACCCAGTACTTC
CSVEARDRAWKTQYF
>.|TRBJ1-1|TRBV11-2|once
TGTGCCAGCACCAAGCTCGGGGTGAACACTGAAGCTTTCTTT
CASTKLGVNTEAFF
>TRBD1|TRBJ1-5|TRBV2|.
TGTGCCAGCAGTGAACGGACAGGAAATCAGCCCCAGCATTTT
CASSERTGNQPQHF
>.|TRBJ2-7|TRBV12-2|.
TGTGCAAGTCGCTCCATAGCGGGGAGCTCCTACGAGCAGTACTTC
CASRSIAGSSYEQYF
>.|TRBJ2-4|TRBV6-1|.
TGTGCCAGCAGTGAAGCGCTACTGGGAAGGGACATTCAGTACTTC
CASSEALLGRDIQYF
>.|TRBJ1-5|TRBV28|.
TGTGCCAGCAGTTCCGACGTTGGGCTGCCCCAGCATTTT
CASSSDVGLPQHF
>.|TRBJ1-2|TRBV7-2|.
TGTGCCAGCAGCTCAGGACAGTTCTATGGCTACACCTTC
CASSSGQFYGYTF
>.|TRBJ1-1|TRBV4-1|.
TGCGCCAGCAGCCAAGGACAGGCCCTCCGGGCTGAAGCTTTCTTT
CASSQGQALRAEAFF
>.|TRBJ2-3|TRBV4-1|.
TGCGCCAGCAGCCAAGGGATTATCAGGGGGGTCGACACAGATACGCAGTATTTT
CASSQGIIRGVDTDTQYF
>.|TRBJ2-7|TRBV4-3|.
TGCGCCAGCAGCCAAGACCCCCAGGGGTTCGAGCAGTACTTC
CASSQDPQGFEQYF
>TRBD2|TRBJ2-3|TRBV7-9|.
TGTGCCAGCAGCTCGGGGACTAGCGGGACAGATACGCAGTATTTT
CASSSGTSGTDTQYF
>.|TRBJ1-2|TRBV4-1|.
TGCGCCAGCAGCCAAGCAGGGGCCCACTATGGCTACACCTTC
CASSQAGAHYGYTF
>TRBD2|TRBJ2-1|TRBV9|.
TGTGCCAGCAGCGTATCTAGCGGGAGTCGTTCCTACAATGAGCAGTTCTTC
CASSVSSGSRSYNEQFF
>.|TRBJ2-1|TRBV7-9|.
TGTGCCAGCAGCGATAGGGGTAGTGGGGCAGCTAACTCCTACAATGAGCAGTTCTTC
CASSDRGSGAANSYNEQFF
>.|TRBJ1-3|TRBV7-8|once
TGTGCCAGCAGCCCCGACAGGCCCTCTGGAAACACCATATATTTT
CASSPDRPSGNTIYF
>TRBD1|TRBJ1-2|TRBV2|.
TGTGCCAGCGGGGGACAGGGAAGTAATGGCTACACCTTC
CASGGQGSNGYTF
>.|TRBJ1-3|TRBV11-2|once
TGTGCCAGCAGCTCCACCCCGTCACAGGGCGACACCATATATTTT
CASSSTPSQGDTIYF
>TRBD2|TRBJ2-3|TRBV14|.
TGTGCCAGCAGCCAAGATTACGGGAGGGCGCAGTATTTT
CASSQDYGRAQYF
>.|TRBJ1-2|TRBV28|.
TGTGCCAGCACCACGGAAAGGGGTTTCAACGGCTACACCTTC
CASTTERGFNGYTF
>.|TRBJ2-5|TRBV5-1|.
TGCGCCAGCAGGCGCATTCCCGGGAGTCAAGAGACCCAGTACTTC
CASRRIPGSQETQYF
>.|TRBJ2-2|TRBV30|.
TGTGCCTGGAGCCGACAATGGGTCGGTGGCGGGGAGCTGTTTTTT
CAWSRQWVGGGELFF
>TRBD2|TRBJ2-3|TRBV30|few
TGTGCCTGGAGTGCCTTTAGAGCGGGAGTTTCAGATACGCAGTATTTT
CAWSAFRAGVSDTQYF
>.|TRBJ1-2|TRBV6-6|.
TGTGCCAGCAGCCGTGAAAGGAGCTATGGCTACACCTTC
CASSRERSYGYTF
>TRBD2|TRBJ2-7|TRBV19|.
TGTGCCAGTAGTATAAGAGGCGGGAGGGTCTACGAGCAGTACTTC
CASSIRGGRVYEQYF
>.|TRBJ2-7|TRBV19|.
TGTGCCAGTAGTATAGATCAGGGAGGCGAGCAGTACTTC
CASSIDQGGEQYF
>.|TRBJ1-2|TRBV1|.
TGCACCAGCAGCCTAAACCCGGGACAGCAGAACTATGGCTACACCTTC
CTSSLNPGQQNYGYTF
>.|TRBJ2-7|TRBV7-9|.
TGTGCCAGCACCCTAGGGGGGGCGGGCTACGAGCAGTACTTC
CASTLGGAGYEQYF
>.|TRBJ2-1|TRBV20-1|.
TGCAGTGCTAGTTTTAGCATGGAGCAGTTCTTC
CSASFSMEQFF
>TRBD1|TRBJ2-7|TRBV11-2|once
TGTGCCAGCAGCATGGACAGGGCTTACGAGCAGTACTTC
CASSMDRAYEQYF
>.|TRBJ2-7|TRBV4-1|.
TGCGCCAGCAGCCGCGACATGGGGGTCTACGAGCAGTACTTC
CASSRDMGVYEQYF
>TRBD2|TRBJ2-7|TRBV10-2|.
TGCGCCAGCAGTGACCCTGGGACTAGCGCCTCCTACGAGCAGTACTTC
CASSDPGTSASYEQYF
>.|TRBJ1-1|TRBV27|.
TGTGCCAGCAGTTCCCTCGGACGTATGAACACTGAAGCTTTCTTT
CASSSLGRMNTEAFF
>TRBD1|TRBJ2-7|TRBV19|.
TGTGCCAGTAGTATAGCGACAGGGGGTACCTACGAGCAGTACTTC
CASSIATGGTYEQYF
>TRBD1|TRBJ2-5|TRBV4-1|.
TGCGCCAGCAGCCATGGCCTCGGACAGGGGCAAGAGACCCAGTACTTC
CASSHGLGQGQETQYF
>.|TRBJ1-1|TRBV14|.
TGTGCCAGCAGCCAAAGAGACAAAATGAACACTGAAGCTTTCTTT
CASSQRDKMNTEAFF
>TRBD1|TRBJ2-5|TRBV6-5|.
TGTGCCAGCAGGGGACAGGGGAACCAAGAGACCCAGTACTTC
CASRGQGNQETQYF